The clone carrying this TCR beta chain was found many times. Antigen: not known. 5'RACE primed from the constant segment yielded TCR alpha and TCR beta cDNA libraries bearing sample barcodes and UMIs. MiXCR, applied by TCRdb to the 5' RACE reads, yields one record per CDR3 protein. The sample yields 380,000 or so distinct CDR3 sequences, around 13% seen once. With V trimmed by 2 bases and J by 2 bases, 7 bases remained unmatched. This CDR3 is 16 amino acids long. Per germline, CDR1 MNHEY and CDR2 SVGAGI. This sample was taken from a study of T-cell memory formation after mild COVID-19. Whole-study findings and limits: Most CD4+ clones that shrank were in CM and EM, while CD8+ ones turned up in EMRA. That cross-reactive memory joined was suggested by some responding clones appearing in pre-infection memory. Among clones contracting day 15 to 85, CD4/CD8 was balanced, whereas later expanders leaned CD4+.

The sequencing sample was made of PBMCs or a T cell subset sorted from them (not recorded which). The chain is built from TRBV6-5 and TRBJ2-3; TRBD1 matches at 7 bases. The sequence derives from a man aged 18 to 30 who had mild COVID-19 (a few samples of this study predate the infection). Cell type and time point are not known. CDR3 DNA: TGTGCCAGCAGTTACAACTACAGGGGCCTCACAGATACGCAGTATTTT. It yields the protein CASSYNYRGLTDTQYF.